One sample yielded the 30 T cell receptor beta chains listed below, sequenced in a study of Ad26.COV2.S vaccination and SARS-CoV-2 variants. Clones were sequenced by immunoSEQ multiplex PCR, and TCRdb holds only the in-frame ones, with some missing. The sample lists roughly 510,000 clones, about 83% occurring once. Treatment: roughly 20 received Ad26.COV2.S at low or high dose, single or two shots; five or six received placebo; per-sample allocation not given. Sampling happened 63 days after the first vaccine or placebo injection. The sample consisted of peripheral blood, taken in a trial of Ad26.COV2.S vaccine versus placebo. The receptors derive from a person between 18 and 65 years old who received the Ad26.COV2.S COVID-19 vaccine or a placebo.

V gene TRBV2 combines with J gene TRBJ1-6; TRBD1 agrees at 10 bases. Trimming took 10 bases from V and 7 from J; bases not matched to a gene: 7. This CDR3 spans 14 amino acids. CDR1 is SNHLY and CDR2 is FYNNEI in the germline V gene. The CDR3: CAISGTGANSPLHF. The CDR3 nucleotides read TGTGCCATCTCAGGGACAGGGGCGAATTCACCCCTCCACTTT. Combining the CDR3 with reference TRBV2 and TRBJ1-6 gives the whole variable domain EPEVTQTPSHQVTQMGQEVILRCVPISNHLYFYWYRQILGQKVEFLVSFYNNEISEKSEIFDDQFSVERPDGSNFTLKIRSTKLEDSAMYFCAISGTGANSPLHFGNGTRLTVT.

CDR3 bases: TGTGCCGTAGGAGGGGGTGGAAACACCATATATTTT. It yields the protein CAVGGGGNTIYF. This chain links TRBV6-5 with TRBJ1-3, with D possibly being TRBD1 (6 bases). Trimming cost V 11 bases and J 3 bases, with 11 bases left between them. Per germline, CDR1 MNHEY and CDR2 SVGAGI. The CDR3 length is 12 residues.

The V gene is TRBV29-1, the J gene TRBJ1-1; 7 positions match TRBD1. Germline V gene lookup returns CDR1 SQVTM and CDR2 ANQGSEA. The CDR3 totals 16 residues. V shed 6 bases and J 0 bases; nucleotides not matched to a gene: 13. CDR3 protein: CSVKPGQWKLNTEAFF. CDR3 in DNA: TGCAGCGTGAAACCGGGACAGTGGAAGCTGAACACTGAAGCTTTCTTT. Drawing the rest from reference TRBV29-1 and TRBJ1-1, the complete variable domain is SAVISQKPSRDICQRGTSLTIQCQVDSQVTMMFWYRQQPGQSLTLIATANQGSEATYESGFVIDKFPISRPNLTFSTLTVSNMSPEDSSIYLCSVKPGQWKLNTEAFFGQGTRLTVV.

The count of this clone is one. The DNA for the CDR3 is TGTGCCAGCAGCTCATACGGGACAGGGGTTTCACCCCTCCACTTT. Protein product: CASSSYGTGVSPLHF. This chain links TRBV7-8 with TRBJ1-6, with 10 bases aligning to TRBD1. With 4 bases clipped from V and 9 bases from J, the junction kept 6 bases outside the gene matches. The CDR3 is 15 amino acids. Germline V gives CDR1 SGHVS, CDR2 FQNEAQ.

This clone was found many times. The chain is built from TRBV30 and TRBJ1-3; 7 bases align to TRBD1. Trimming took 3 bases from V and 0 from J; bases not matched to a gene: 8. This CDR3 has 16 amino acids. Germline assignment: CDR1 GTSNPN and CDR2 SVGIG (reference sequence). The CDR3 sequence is CAWSRGGRSSGNTIYF. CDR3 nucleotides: TGTGCCTGGAGCAGGGGGGGAAGAAGCTCTGGAAACACCATATATTTT.

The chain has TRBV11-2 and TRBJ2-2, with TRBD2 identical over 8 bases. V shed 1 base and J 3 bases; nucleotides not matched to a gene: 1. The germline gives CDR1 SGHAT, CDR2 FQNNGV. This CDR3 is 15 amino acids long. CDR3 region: CASSLAGGHTGELFF. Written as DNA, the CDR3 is TGTGCCAGCAGCTTAGCGGGAGGGCACACCGGGGAGCTGTTTTTT.

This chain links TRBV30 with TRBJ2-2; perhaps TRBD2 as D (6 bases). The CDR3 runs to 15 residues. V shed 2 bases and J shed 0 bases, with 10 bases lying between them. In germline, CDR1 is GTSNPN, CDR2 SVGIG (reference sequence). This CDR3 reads CAWSIGGTNTGELFF. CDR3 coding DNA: TGTGCCTGGAGTATTGGGGGGACGAACACCGGGGAGCTGTTTTTT.

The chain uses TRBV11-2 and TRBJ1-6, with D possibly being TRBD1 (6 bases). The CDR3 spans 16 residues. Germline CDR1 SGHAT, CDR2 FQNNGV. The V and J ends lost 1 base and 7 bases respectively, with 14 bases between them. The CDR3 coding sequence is TGTGCCAGCAGCTTAGTTGGGGGCCAAGCCAATTCACCCCTCCACTTT. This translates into CASSLVGGQANSPLHF.

The CDR3 region has the DNA TGCGCCAGCAGCCTAACAGGGGATGCCGAGCAGTACTTC. This codes for CASSLTGDAEQYF. The V and J genes are TRBV5-1 and TRBJ2-7, with 7 positions matching TRBD1. The CDR3 loop spans 13 amino acids. Germline V gives CDR1 SGHRS, CDR2 YFSETQ. V shed 4 bases and J 6 bases; nucleotides not matched to a gene: 7. Based on the CDR3 plus reference TRBV5-1 and TRBJ2-7, the full variable domain is KAGVTQTPRYLIKTRGQQVTLSCSPISGHRSVSWYQQTPGQGLQFLFEYFSETQRNKGNFPGRFSGRQFSNSRSEMNVSTLELGDSALYLCASSLTGDAEQYFGPGTRLTVT.

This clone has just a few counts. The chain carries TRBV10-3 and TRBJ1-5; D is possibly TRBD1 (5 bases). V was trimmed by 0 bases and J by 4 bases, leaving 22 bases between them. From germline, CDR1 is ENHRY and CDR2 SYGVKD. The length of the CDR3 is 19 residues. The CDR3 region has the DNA TGTGCCATCAGTGAGTCGTGGGTAGGGGAGAACCCCACGAATCAGCCCCAGCATTTT. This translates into CAISESWVGENPTNQPQHF.

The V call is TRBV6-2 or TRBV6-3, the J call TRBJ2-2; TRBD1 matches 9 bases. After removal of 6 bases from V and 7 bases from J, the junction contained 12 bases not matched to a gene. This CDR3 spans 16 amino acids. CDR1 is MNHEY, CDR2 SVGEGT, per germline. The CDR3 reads CASSQPRTGAIGELFF. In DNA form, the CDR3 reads TGTGCCAGCAGCCAGCCCCGGACAGGGGCCATCGGGGAGCTGTTTTTT.

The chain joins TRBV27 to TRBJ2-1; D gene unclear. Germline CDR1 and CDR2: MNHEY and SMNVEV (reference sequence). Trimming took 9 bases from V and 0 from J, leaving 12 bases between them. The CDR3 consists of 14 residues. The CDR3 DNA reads TGTGCCAGTGGCGGCTACGGCTCCTACAATGAGCAGTTCTTC. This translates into CASGGYGSYNEQFF.

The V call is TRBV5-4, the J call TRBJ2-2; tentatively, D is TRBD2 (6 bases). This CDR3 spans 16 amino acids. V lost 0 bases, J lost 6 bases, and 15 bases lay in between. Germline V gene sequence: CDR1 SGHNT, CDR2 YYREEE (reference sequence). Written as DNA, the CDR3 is TGTGCCAGCAGCTTGGATCTGACTAGGGTCCCCGGGGAGCTGTTTTTT. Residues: CASSLDLTRVPGELFF.

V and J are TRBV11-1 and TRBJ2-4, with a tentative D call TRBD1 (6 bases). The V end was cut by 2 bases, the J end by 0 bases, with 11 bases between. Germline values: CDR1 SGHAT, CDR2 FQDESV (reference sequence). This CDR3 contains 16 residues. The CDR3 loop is CASSLRGTLAKNIQYF. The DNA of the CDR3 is TGTGCCAGCAGCTTAAGGGGGACACTAGCCAAAAACATTCAGTACTTC.

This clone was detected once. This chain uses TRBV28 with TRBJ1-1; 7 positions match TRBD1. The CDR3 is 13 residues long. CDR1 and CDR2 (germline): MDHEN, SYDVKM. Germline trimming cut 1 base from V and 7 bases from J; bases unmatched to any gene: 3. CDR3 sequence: CASSLYRGREAFF. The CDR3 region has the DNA TGTGCCAGCAGTTTATATAGGGGGCGTGAAGCTTTCTTT.

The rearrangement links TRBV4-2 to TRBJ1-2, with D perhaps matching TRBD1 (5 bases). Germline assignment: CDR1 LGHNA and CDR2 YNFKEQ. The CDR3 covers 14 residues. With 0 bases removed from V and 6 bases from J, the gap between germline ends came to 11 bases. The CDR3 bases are TGTGCCAGCAGCCAAGATCTCGGGGCAGATGGCTACACCTTC. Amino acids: CASSQDLGADGYTF.

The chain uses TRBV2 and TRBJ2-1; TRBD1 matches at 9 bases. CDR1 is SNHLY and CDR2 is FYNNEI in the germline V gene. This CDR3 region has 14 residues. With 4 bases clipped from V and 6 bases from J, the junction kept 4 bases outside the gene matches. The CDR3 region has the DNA TGTGCCAGCAGTGGGTGGGGACAGGGCAATGAGCAGTTCTTC. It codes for CASSGWGQGNEQFF.

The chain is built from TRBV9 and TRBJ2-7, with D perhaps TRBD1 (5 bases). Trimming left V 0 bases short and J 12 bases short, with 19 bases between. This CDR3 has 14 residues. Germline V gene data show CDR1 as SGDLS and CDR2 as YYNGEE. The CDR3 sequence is CASSVVQDAGHLYF. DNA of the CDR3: TGTGCCAGCAGCGTAGTACAGGACGCAGGACATTTGTACTTC.

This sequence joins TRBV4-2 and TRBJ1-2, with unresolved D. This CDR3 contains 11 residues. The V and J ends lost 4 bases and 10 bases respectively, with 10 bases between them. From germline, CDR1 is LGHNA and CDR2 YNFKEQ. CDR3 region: CASSRGRSYTF. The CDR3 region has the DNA TGTGCCAGCAGCCGAGGACGTTCCTACACCTTC.

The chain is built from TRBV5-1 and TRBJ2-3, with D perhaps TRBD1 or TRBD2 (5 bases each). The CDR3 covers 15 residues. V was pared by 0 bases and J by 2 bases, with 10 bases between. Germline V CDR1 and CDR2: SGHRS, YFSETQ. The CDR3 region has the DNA TGCGCCAGCAGCTTGGGGGCAGGGACCACAGATACGCAGTATTTT. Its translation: CASSLGAGTTDTQYF.

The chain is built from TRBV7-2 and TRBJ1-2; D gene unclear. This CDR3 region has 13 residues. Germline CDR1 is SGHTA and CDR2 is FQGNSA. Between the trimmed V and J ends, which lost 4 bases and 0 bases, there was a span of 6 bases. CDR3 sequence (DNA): TGTGCCAGCAGCTACGCAGCTAACTATGGCTACACCTTC. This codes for CASSYAANYGYTF.

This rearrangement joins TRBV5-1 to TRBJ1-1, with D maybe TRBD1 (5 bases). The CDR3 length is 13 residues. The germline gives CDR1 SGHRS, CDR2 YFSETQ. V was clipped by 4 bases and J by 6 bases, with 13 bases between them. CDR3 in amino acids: CASSGQGVSEAFF. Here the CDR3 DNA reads TGCGCCAGCAGCGGGCAGGGAGTCTCTGAAGCTTTCTTT.

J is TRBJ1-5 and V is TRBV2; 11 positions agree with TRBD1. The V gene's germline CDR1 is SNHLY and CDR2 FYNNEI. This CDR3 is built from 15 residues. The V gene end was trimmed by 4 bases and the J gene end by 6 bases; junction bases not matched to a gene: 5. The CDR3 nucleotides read TGTGCCAGCAGTGTGGACAGGGGGCTTGCTCAGCCCCAGCATTTT. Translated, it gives CASSVDRGLAQPQHF. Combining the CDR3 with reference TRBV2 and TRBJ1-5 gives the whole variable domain EPEVTQTPSHQVTQMGQEVILRCVPISNHLYFYWYRQILGQKVEFLVSFYNNEISEKSEIFDDQFSVERPDGSNFTLKIRSTKLEDSAMYFCASSVDRGLAQPQHFGDGTRLSIL.

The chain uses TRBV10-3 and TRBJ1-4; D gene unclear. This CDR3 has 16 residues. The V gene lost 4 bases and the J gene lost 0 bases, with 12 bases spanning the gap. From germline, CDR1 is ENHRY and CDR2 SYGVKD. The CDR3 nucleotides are TGTGCCATCAGTGGAACATCCCCCGCAACTAATGAAAAACTGTTTTTT. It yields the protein CAISGTSPATNEKLFF.

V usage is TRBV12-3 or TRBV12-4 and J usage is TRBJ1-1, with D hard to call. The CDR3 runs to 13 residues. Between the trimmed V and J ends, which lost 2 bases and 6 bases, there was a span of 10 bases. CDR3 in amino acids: CASSLLGSSEAFF. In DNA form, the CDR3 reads TGTGCCAGCAGTTTATTGGGATCTTCTGAAGCTTTCTTT.

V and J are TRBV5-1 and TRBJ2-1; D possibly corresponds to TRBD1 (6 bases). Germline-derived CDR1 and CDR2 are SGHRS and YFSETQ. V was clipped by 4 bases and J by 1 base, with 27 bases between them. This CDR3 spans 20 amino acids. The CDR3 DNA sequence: TGCGCCAGCAGCGTTGGGATGGGCAGGGACAAAATAAAATCCTACAATGAGCAGTTCTTC. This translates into CASSVGMGRDKIKSYNEQFF.

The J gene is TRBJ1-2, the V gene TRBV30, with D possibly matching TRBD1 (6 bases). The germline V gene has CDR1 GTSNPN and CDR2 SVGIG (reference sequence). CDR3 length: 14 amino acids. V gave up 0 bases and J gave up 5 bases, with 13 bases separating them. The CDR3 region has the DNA TGTGCCTGGAGTGTATTGGGACAAAAGTATGGCTACACCTTC. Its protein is CAWSVLGQKYGYTF.

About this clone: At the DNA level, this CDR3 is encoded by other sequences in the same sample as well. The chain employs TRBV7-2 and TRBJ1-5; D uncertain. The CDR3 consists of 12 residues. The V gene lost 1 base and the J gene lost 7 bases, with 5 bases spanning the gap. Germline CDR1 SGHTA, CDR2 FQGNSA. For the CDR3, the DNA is TGTGCCAGCAGCTTAGTGGGCCAGCCCCAGCATTTT. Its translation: CASSLVGQPQHF.

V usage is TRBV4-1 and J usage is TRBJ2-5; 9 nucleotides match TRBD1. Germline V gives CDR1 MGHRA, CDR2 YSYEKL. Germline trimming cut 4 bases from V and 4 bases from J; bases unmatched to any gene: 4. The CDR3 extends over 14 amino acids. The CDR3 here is CASSPRQGVETQYF. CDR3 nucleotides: TGCGCCAGCAGCCCCCGACAGGGGGTAGAGACCCAGTACTTC.

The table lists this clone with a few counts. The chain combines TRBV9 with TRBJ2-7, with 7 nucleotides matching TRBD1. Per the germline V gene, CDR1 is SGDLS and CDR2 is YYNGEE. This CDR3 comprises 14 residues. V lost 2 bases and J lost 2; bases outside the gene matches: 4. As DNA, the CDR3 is TGTGCCAGCAGCGTGGGGACAGAGACCTACGAGCAGTACTTC. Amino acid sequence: CASSVGTETYEQYF.